This T cell receptor (beta chain) was captured by sequencing in a study of blood T cell repertoires in COVID-19. Sequencing used immunoSEQ multiplex PCR; TCRdb keeps in-frame clones, though not all of them. The sample includes 250,000 or so clones, 70% to 90% seen only once; the top ten take roughly 4%. The V and J ends lost 5 bases and 2 bases respectively, with 16 bases between them. This CDR3 contains 16 residues. Looked up from germline, CDR1 is SGHAT and CDR2 is FQNNGV. The chain is built from TRBV11-2 and TRBJ2-1; a possible D gene is TRBD2 (6 bases). This TCR came from a man aged 50 to 60 with acute or convalescent COVID-19. The sequenced material came from peripheral blood. The CDR3 DNA sequence: TGTGCCAGCAGCCTCCCTCGGACGGGAGCCTACAATGAGCAGTTCTTC. It encodes CASSLPRTGAYNEQFF.